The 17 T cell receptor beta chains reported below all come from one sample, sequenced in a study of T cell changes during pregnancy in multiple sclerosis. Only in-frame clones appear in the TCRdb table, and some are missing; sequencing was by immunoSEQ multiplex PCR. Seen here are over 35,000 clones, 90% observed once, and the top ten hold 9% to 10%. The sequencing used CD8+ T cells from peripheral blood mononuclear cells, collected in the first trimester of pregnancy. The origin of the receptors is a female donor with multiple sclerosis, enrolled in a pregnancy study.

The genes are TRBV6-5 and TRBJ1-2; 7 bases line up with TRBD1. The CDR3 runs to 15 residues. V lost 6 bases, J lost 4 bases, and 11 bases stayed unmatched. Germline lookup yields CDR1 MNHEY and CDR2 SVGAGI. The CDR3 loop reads CASRQGQELLYGYTF. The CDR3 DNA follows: TGTGCCAGCAGACAAGGACAGGAGTTGCTCTATGGCTACACCTTC.

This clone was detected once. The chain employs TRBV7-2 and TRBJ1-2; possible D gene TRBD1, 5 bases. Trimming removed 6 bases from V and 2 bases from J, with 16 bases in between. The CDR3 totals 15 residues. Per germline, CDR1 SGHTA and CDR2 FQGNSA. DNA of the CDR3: TGTGCCAGCAGAGAAGCACGGGGACTGAACTATGGCTACACCTTC. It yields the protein CASREARGLNYGYTF.

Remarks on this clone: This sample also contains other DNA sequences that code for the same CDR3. The CDR3 bases are TGTGCCAGCAGTTTCGGGACTAGCGGCTACGAGCAGTACTTC. Translation: CASSFGTSGYEQYF. The rearrangement links TRBV27 to TRBJ2-7; 11 nucleotides agree with TRBD2. Trimming cost V 3 bases and J 3 bases; bases outside gene matches: 1. CDR1 is MNHEY and CDR2 is SMNVEV in the germline V gene (reference sequence). The CDR3 totals 14 residues.

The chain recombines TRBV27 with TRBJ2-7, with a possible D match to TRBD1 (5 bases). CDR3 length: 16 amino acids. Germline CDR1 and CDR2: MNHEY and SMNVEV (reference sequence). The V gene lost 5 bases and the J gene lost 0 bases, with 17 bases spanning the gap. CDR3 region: CASSRLRGPSSYEQYF. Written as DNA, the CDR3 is TGTGCCAGCAGTCGATTAAGGGGCCCTAGCTCCTACGAGCAGTACTTC.

For the CDR3, the DNA is TGTGCCAGTAGTATAGCACCGGGACAGGGGGGGGCCGGGGAGCTGTTTTTT. This codes for CASSIAPGQGGAGELFF. The chain employs TRBV19 and TRBJ2-2, with TRBD1 identical over 11 bases. V dropped 1 base and J dropped 6; count of bases not matched to a gene: 7. The CDR3 has 17 amino acids. The germline V gene has CDR1 LNHDA and CDR2 SQIVND (reference sequence).

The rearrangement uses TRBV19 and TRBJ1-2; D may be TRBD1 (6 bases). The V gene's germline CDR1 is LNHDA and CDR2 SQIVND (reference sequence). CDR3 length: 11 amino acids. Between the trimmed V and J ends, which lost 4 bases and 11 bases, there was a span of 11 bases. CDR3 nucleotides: TGTGCCAGTAGTACTACACAGGGATACACCTTC. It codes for CASSTTQGYTF.

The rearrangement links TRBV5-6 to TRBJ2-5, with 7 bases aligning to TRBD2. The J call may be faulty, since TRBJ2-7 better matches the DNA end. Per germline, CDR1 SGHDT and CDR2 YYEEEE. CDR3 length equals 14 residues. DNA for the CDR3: TGTGCCAGCAGCTTGGGACTAGCAAACTACGAGCAGTACTTC. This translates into CASSLGLANYEQYF.

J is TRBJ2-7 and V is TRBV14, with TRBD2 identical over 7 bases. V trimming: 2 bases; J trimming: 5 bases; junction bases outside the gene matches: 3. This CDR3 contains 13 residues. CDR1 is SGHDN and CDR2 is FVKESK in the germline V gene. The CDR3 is CASSQTTSHEQYF. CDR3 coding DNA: TGTGCCAGCAGCCAAACGACTAGCCACGAGCAGTACTTC.

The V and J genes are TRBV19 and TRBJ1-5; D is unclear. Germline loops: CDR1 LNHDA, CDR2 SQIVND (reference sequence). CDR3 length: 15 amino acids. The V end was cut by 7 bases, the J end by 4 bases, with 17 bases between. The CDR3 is CASKRREGLNQPQHF. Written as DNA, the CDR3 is TGTGCCAGTAAGAGGCGCGAGGGCCTAAATCAGCCCCAGCATTTT.

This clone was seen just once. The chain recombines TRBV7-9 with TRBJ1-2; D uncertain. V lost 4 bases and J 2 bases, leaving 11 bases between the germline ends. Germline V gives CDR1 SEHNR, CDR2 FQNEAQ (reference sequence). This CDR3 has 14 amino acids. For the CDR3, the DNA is TGTGCCAGCAGCTACCGGAGGATAAACTATGGCTACACCTTC. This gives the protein CASSYRRINYGYTF.

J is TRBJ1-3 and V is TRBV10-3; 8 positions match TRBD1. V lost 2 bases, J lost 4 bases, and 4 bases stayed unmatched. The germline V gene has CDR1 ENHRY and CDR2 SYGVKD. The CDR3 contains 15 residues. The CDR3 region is CAISEGRGQGNTIYF. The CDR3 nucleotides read TGTGCCATCAGTGAGGGCAGGGGGCAAGGAAACACCATATATTTT.

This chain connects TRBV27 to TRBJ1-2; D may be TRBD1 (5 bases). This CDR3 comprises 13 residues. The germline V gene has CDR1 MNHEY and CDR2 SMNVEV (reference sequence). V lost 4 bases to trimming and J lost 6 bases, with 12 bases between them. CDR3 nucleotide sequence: TGTGCCAGCAGTTACCCGTCAGGGCATGGCTACACCTTC. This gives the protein CASSYPSGHGYTF.

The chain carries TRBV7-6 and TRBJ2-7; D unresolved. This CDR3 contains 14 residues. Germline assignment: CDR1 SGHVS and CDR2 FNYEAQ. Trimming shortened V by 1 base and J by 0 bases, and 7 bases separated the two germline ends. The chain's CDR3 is CASSLDGSSYEQYF. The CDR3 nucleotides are TGTGCCAGCAGCTTAGACGGGTCCTCCTACGAGCAGTACTTC.

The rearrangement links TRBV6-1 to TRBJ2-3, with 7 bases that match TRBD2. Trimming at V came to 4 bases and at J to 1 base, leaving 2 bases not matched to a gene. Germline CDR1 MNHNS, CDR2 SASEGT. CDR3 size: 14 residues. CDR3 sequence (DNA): TGTGCCAGCAGTGCCAGCGGGGGCACAGATACGCAGTATTTT. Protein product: CASSASGGTDTQYF.

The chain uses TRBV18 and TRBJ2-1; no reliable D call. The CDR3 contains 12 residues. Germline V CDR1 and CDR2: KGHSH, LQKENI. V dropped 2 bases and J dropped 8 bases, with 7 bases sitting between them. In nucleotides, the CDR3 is TGTGCCAGCTCACCAACTTTCCATGAGCAGTTCTTC. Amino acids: CASSPTFHEQFF.

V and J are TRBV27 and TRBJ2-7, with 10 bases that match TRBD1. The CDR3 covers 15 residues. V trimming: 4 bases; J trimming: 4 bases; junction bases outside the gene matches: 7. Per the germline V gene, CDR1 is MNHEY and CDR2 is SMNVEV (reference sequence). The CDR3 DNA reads TGTGCCAGCAGTTCCCGGGACAGGGGTGAGTACGAGCAGTACTTC. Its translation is CASSSRDRGEYEQYF.

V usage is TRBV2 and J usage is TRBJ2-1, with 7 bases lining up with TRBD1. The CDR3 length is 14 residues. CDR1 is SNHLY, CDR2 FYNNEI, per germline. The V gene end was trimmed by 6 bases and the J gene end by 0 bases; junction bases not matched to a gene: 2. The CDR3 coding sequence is TGTGCCAGCAGACGGACAGGCTCCTACAATGAGCAGTTCTTC. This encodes CASRRTGSYNEQFF.